The 22 T cell receptor beta chains presented below share a single source sample, sequenced in a study of human T cells and chemical hapten exposure. Time point: patch test 3, about 24 weeks after DPC sensitization. The sample's treatment: therapeutic diphenylcyclopropenone sensitization with weekly scalp DPC. The authors' total RNA extraction used unfractionated whole blood. TCRdb passed the RACE reads through MiXCR, listing each CDR3 protein once. The profile shows some 38,000 distinct CDR3 sequences, more than 8% of them singletons. Sequencing was performed on whole blood, taken in connection with sensitization to the hapten diphenylcyclopropenone (DPC). These receptors came from a man in his fifties or sixties with alopecia areata. Some clones in this sample may be carry-over from other donors' samples.

This clonotype was seen a few times. This rearrangement joins TRBV9 to TRBJ2-3, with a weak D call TRBD2 (5 bases). This CDR3 comprises 14 residues. Trimming pared 3 bases from V and 3 bases from J, leaving 11 bases between. Germline V CDR1 and CDR2: SGDLS, YYNGEE. The CDR3 loop reads CASSAVGETDTQYF. Here the CDR3 DNA reads TGTGCCAGCAGCGCCGTCGGGGAGACAGATACGCAGTATTTT. The full variable domain, rest sourced from reference TRBV9 and TRBJ2-3, is DSGVTQTPKHLITATGQRVTLRCSPRSGDLSVYWYQQSLDQGLQFLIQYYNGEERAKGNILERFSAQQFPDLHSELNLSSLELGDSALYFCASSAVGETDTQYFGPGTRLTVL.

This clonotype has more than one count but fewer than ten. The rearrangement uses TRBV9 and TRBJ2-5; D call uncertain. This CDR3 is built from 14 residues. Germline V gives CDR1 SGDLS, CDR2 YYNGEE. V dropped 0 bases and J dropped 1 base, with 7 bases sitting between them. The CDR3 DNA reads TGTGCCAGCAGCGTAGATGGTTTCCAAGAGACCCAGTACTTC. It codes for CASSVDGFQETQYF.

At least ten counts were recorded for this clonotype. The chain employs TRBV5-1 and TRBJ2-3; D remains unclear. The V and J ends lost 1 base and 6 bases respectively, with 12 bases between them. Looked up from germline, CDR1 is SGHRS and CDR2 is YFSETQ. The CDR3 has 14 residues. This CDR3 reads CASSLIGSTDTQYF. Written as DNA, the CDR3 is TGCGCCAGCAGCTTGATCGGCAGTACGGATACGCAGTATTTT. Together with reference TRBV5-1 and TRBJ2-3, the CDR3 gives the full variable domain: KAGVTQTPRYLIKTRGQQVTLSCSPISGHRSVSWYQQTPGQGLQFLFEYFSETQRNKGNFPGRFSGRQFSNSRSEMNVSTLELGDSALYLCASSLIGSTDTQYFGPGTRLTVL.

In its sample, this clonotype was seen many times. This chain joins TRBV7-3 and TRBJ2-2; 8 bases are shared with TRBD2. The germline gives CDR1 SGHTA, CDR2 FQGTGA. V lost 2 bases to trimming and J lost 2 bases; unmatched junction nucleotides: 4. The CDR3 runs 16 residues. CDR3 loop: CASSLQGTRNTGELFF. Written as DNA, the CDR3 is TGTGCCAGCAGCTTACAGGGGACTAGAAACACCGGGGAGCTGTTTTTT.

About this clonotype itself: One end of the junction varies from germline; a read error may be responsible. The rearrangement uses TRBV12-3 or TRBV12-4 and TRBJ2-7; 7 positions agree with TRBD1. The CDR3 extends over 18 amino acids. Here the CDR3 reads CVSSLAKTGSPISYEQYF. The CDR3 DNA reads TGTGTCAGCAGTTTAGCCAAGACAGGGTCACCCATTTCCTACGAGCAGTACTTC.

This clonotype was seen more than once but under ten times. An end of the junction does not agree with germline; a read error may underlie this. V and J are TRBV10-1 and TRBJ2-1, with D maybe TRBD1 (5 bases). CDR1 WNHNN and CDR2 SYGVQD come from the germline V gene (reference sequence). There are 15 residues in the CDR3. CDR3 protein: CASSESRVLYNEQFF. CDR3 in DNA: TGCGCCAGCAGCGAGTCCAGGGTCCTCTACAATGAGCAGTTCTTC.

The chain combines TRBV4-1 with TRBJ2-7, with D uncertain. The CDR3 sequence is 13 residues long. Germline V CDR1 and CDR2: MGHRA, YSYEKL. Trimming stripped 3 bases from V and 0 bases from J, with 6 bases between. The chain's CDR3 is CASSHSNSYEQYF. The CDR3 DNA reads TGCGCCAGCAGCCATTCCAACTCCTACGAGCAGTACTTC.

V and J are TRBV13 and TRBJ2-3, with 9 bases matching TRBD2. CDR3 length equals 17 residues. CDR1 and CDR2 from the germline V gene are PRHDT and FYEKMQ (reference sequence). V gave up 0 bases and J gave up 2 bases; unmatched junction bases: 6. The CDR3 nucleotides read TGTGCCAGCAGCTTAGGCCGGGCTAGCGGGACCACAGATACGCAGTATTTT. Translation: CASSLGRASGTTDTQYF.

The CDR3 bases are TGTGCCAGCAGTCCTAGCGGAGCGAGGACCGGGGAGCTGTTTTTT. Translated, it gives CASSPSGARTGELFF. This chain connects TRBV28 to TRBJ2-2; 7 bases map to TRBD2. The CDR3 loop spans 15 amino acids. Germline V lookup: CDR1 MDHEN, CDR2 SYDVKM. V trimming: 5 bases; J trimming: 5 bases; junction bases outside the gene matches: 8. Drawing the rest from reference TRBV28 and TRBJ2-2, the complete variable domain is DVKVTQSSRYLVKRTGEKVFLECVQDMDHENMFWYRQDPGLGLRLIYFSYDVKMKEKGDIPEGYSVSREKKERFSLILESASTNQTSMYLCASSPSGARTGELFFGEGSRLTVL.

The chain is built from TRBV4-2 and TRBJ2-7, with 10 bases that match TRBD2. This CDR3 region has 17 residues. The J segment lost 4 bases and the V segment lost 1 base, leaving 10 bases of the junction unmatched. Germline V gene lookup returns CDR1 LGHNA and CDR2 YNFKEQ. DNA of the CDR3: TGTGCCAGCAGCCAAGGGGTCGGGCTAGCGGGAGTTTACGAGCAGTACTTC. It translates to CASSQGVGLAGVYEQYF.

CDR3 in amino acids: CASSLEAGYEQYF. The CDR3, as DNA: TGCGCCAGCAGCTTGGAGGCGGGGTACGAGCAGTACTTC. The gene calls are TRBV5-1 and TRBJ2-7, with D possibly being TRBD2 (6 bases). CDR3 size: 13 residues. V shed 0 bases and J shed 4 bases, with 8 bases lying between them. Germline-derived CDR1 and CDR2 are SGHRS and YFSETQ.

In its sample, this clonotype was seen a few times. This chain joins TRBV2 and TRBJ1-2, with 9 bases lining up with TRBD1. J lost 8 bases, V lost 10 bases, and 8 bases had no gene match. The CDR3 contains 12 residues. Per germline, CDR1 SNHLY and CDR2 FYNNEI. CDR3 DNA: TGTGCCAAGCCGGGACAGGGAGAGGGCTACACCTTC. Encoded protein: CAKPGQGEGYTF.

There are many counts of this clonotype. This chain links TRBV5-1 with TRBJ2-3; no definite D call. Trimming took off 3 bases at V and 0 bases at J, with 8 bases between the two ends. Looked up from germline, CDR1 is SGHRS and CDR2 is YFSETQ. This CDR3 is 14 amino acids long. CDR3 DNA sequence: TGCGCCAGCAGCTATGACGGAAGCACAGATACGCAGTATTTT. This gives the protein CASSYDGSTDTQYF.

The CDR3 loop reads CASRASRVYQETQYF. CDR3 bases: TGTGCCAGCAGAGCCTCACGAGTGTACCAAGAGACCCAGTACTTC. This chain connects TRBV12-3 or TRBV12-4 to TRBJ2-5; the D is unclear. V dropped 6 bases and J dropped 0 bases, with 14 bases sitting between them. This CDR3 has 15 residues.

The rearrangement links TRBV3-1 to TRBJ1-5; no clear D. V was pared by 4 bases and J by 5 bases, with 12 bases between. Germline V CDR1 and CDR2: LGHDT, YNNKEL (reference sequence). The CDR3 runs 14 residues. The CDR3 region is CASSPSDPYQPQHF. CDR3 bases: TGTGCCAGCAGCCCGTCGGACCCTTATCAGCCCCAGCATTTT. Full variable domain (remainder filled in from reference TRBV3-1 and TRBJ1-5): DTAVSQTPKYLVTQMGNDKSIKCEQNLGHDTMYWYKQDSKKFLKIMFSYNNKELIINETVPNRFSPKSPDKAHLNLHINSLELGDSAVYFCASSPSDPYQPQHFGDGTRLSIL.

The gene calls are TRBV28 and TRBJ1-1; 8 bases align to TRBD1. Germline V gives CDR1 MDHEN, CDR2 SYDVKM. The CDR3 runs to 13 residues. The V gene end was trimmed by 8 bases and the J gene end by 0 bases; junction bases not matched to a gene: 2. The CDR3 loop reads CASGDRMNTEAFF. In DNA form, the CDR3 reads TGTGCCAGCGGGGACAGGATGAACACTGAAGCTTTCTTT.

The genes are TRBV6-1 and TRBJ2-3; no clear D gene. The CDR3 sequence is 13 residues long. Germline V gene lookup returns CDR1 MNHNS and CDR2 SASEGT. The germline V and J ends were trimmed by 8 bases and 2 bases, with 11 bases remaining between them. Here the CDR3 reads CASRQEITDTQYF. The CDR3 region has the DNA TGTGCCAGCCGCCAGGAGATCACAGATACGCAGTATTTT.

The rearrangement joins TRBV5-1 to TRBJ1-2; D remains ambiguous. V lost 4 bases and J lost 1, with 17 bases in between. Germline lookup yields CDR1 SGHRS and CDR2 YFSETQ. The CDR3 length is 16 residues. CDR3 bases: TGCGCCAGCAGCCCTAGCGTGGGGATTCTTAACTATGGCTACACCTTC. It encodes CASSPSVGILNYGYTF.

This clonotype was recorded a few times. The CDR3 is CASSYGTSGSLETQYF. CDR3 DNA sequence: TGTGCCAGCAGTTACGGGACTAGCGGGAGTTTGGAGACCCAGTACTTC. The chain uses TRBV6-6 and TRBJ2-5, with 14 bases aligning to TRBD2. Per germline, CDR1 MNHNY and CDR2 SVGAGI (reference sequence). There are 16 residues in the CDR3. With V trimmed by 2 bases and J by 5 bases, 4 bases remained unmatched.

The gene calls are TRBV29-1 and TRBJ2-7; no clear D. This CDR3 contains 12 residues. V was clipped by 1 base and J by 2 bases, with 6 bases between them. Germline CDR1 is SQVTM and CDR2 is ANQGSEA. This CDR3 reads CSVEAQTYEQYF. CDR3 nucleotide sequence: TGCAGCGTTGAAGCACAGACCTACGAGCAGTACTTC.

This clonotype was seen repeatedly, ten times or more. The rearrangement links TRBV11-3 to TRBJ2-1; 7 positions match TRBD1. Germline CDR1 is SGHNT and CDR2 is YENEEA. The CDR3 spans 16 residues. V was pared by 2 bases and J by 8 bases, with 12 bases of the junction left unmatched. The CDR3 coding sequence is TGTGCCAGCAGCTTATCCGGGACAGTGCTGAGGGATGAGCAGTTCTTC. Translation gives CASSLSGTVLRDEQFF.

The V gene is TRBV5-1, the J gene TRBJ1-1, with a possible D match to TRBD1 (5 bases). V lost 8 bases to trimming and J lost 5 bases, with 16 bases between them. CDR1 is SGHRS, CDR2 YFSETQ, per germline. CDR3 length: 13 residues. This CDR3 reads CASRDGGRTEAFF. For the CDR3, the DNA is TGCGCCAGTCGGGACGGAGGGAGGACTGAAGCTTTCTTT.